This T cell receptor beta chain was documented in a study of T cells after yellow fever vaccination. Study outcomes and limitations: Post-booster samples contained most primary-vaccination clones (approximately 96% CD4, 70% to 90% CD8). Clonotypes appearing in both CD4 and CD8 compartments existed, and their share was small. FACS-sorted repertoires could contain abundant clonotypes contaminating from the bulk population.

Many counts were recorded for this clonotype. Its antigen remains unknown. It was through 5'RACE template switching that TCR cDNA was made, with a universal primer site and UMIs added. Via MiXCR, TCRdb re-called the 5' RACE reads, giving one row per CDR3 protein. The repertoire consists of around 330,000 distinct CDR3 sequences, with about 3.5% occurring once and the leading ten covering about a quarter. The CDR3 covers 14 residues. Germline V CDR1 and CDR2: LGHNT, FRNRAP. The V end lost 1 base, the J end lost 3 bases, and 9 bases lay between the germline ends. The receptor's source is a man between 18 and 35 years old who received the YFV17D yellow fever vaccine. The chain recombines TRBV12-5 with TRBJ2-5; possible D gene TRBD2, 6 bases. Sequencing used PBMCs, obtained on the day of the yellow fever booster vaccination. DNA of the CDR3: TGTGCTAGTGGTTTGGACGGGACTGAAGAGACCCAGTACTTC. Protein sequence: CASGLDGTEETQYF.